The 23 T cell receptor beta chains in this list originate from one sample, sequenced in a study of T cell responses to AZD1222 COVID-19 vaccine. The repertoire was sequenced with immunoSEQ multiplex PCR; TCRdb's copy has only in-frame clones and lacks some. There are under 150,000 clones in the sample; 92% occur only once, and over 0.95% lies in the top ten. The sequences come from peripheral blood, collected on day 0 of AZD1222 vaccination. The receptors derive from an adult in good health.

The V call is TRBV5-1, the J call TRBJ2-2, with 8 positions matching TRBD1. The germline CDR1 and CDR2 sequences are SGHRS and YFSETQ. The CDR3 runs to 14 residues. V dropped 0 bases and J dropped 7; count of bases not matched to a gene: 2. This chain's CDR3 is CASSLDRGSGELFF. For the CDR3, the DNA is TGCGCCAGCAGCTTGGACAGGGGGAGCGGGGAGCTGTTTTTT.

DNA for the CDR3: TGTGCCGGAAGATGGACGGCTAGCACAGATACGCAGTATTTT. Translation gives CAGRWTASTDTQYF. The rearrangement links TRBV2 to TRBJ2-3; D remains unclear. Germline V CDR1 and CDR2: SNHLY, FYNNEI. The CDR3 length is 14 residues. Deletions cut 11 bases from V and 0 bases from J, with 15 bases between.

This rearrangement joins TRBV19 to TRBJ2-5, with 9 bases lining up with TRBD1. This CDR3 is 15 amino acids long. The V gene end was trimmed by 4 bases and the J gene end by 2 bases; junction bases not matched to a gene: 5. Germline V CDR1 and CDR2: LNHDA, SQIVND (reference sequence). CDR3: CASSKVTGGQETQYF. The DNA for the CDR3 is TGTGCCAGTAGTAAAGTGACAGGGGGTCAAGAGACCCAGTACTTC.

The J gene is TRBJ2-7, the V gene TRBV13; 7 bases are shared with TRBD1. The V gene end was trimmed by 5 bases and the J gene end by 0 bases; junction bases not matched to a gene: 7. The CDR3 is made up of 15 amino acids. Germline lookup yields CDR1 PRHDT and CDR2 FYEKMQ (reference sequence). DNA of the CDR3: TGTGCCAGCAGCCGACAGGGCTGGAGCTCCTACGAGCAGTACTTC. Translation: CASSRQGWSSYEQYF.

The J gene is TRBJ1-1, the V gene TRBV4-1; no clear D. The CDR3 runs 12 residues. Germline-derived CDR1 and CDR2 are MGHRA and YSYEKL. V gave up 10 bases and J gave up 1 base, with 10 bases separating them. Written as DNA, the CDR3 is TGCGCCACCACGGCGGGGAACACTGAAGCTTTCTTT. Its translation is CATTAGNTEAFF.

The chain combines TRBV6-5 with TRBJ1-3; tentatively, D is TRBD1 (5 bases). The ends were cut back, 1 base at V and 3 bases at J, with 10 bases in the middle. Looked up from germline, CDR1 is MNHEY and CDR2 is SVGAGI. This CDR3 comprises 15 residues. This CDR3 reads CASSYFRGDGNTIYF. The DNA of the CDR3 is TGTGCCAGCAGTTACTTTAGAGGGGATGGAAACACCATATATTTT.

This chain links TRBV19 with TRBJ1-2; TRBD1 aligns across 9 bases. Germline assignment: CDR1 LNHDA and CDR2 SQIVND (reference sequence). The CDR3 length is 15 residues. The V gene end was trimmed by 9 bases and the J gene end by 5 bases; junction bases not matched to a gene: 13. CDR3 sequence (DNA): TGTGCCAGCCTTCGCCGGGACAGGGAGAGGTATGGCTACACCTTC. Translating gives CASLRRDRERYGYTF.

This chain's CDR3 is CASSFEDLYGYTF. Here the CDR3 DNA reads TGTGCCAGCAGTTTTGAGGATCTCTATGGCTACACCTTC. V is TRBV28 and J is TRBJ1-2; D is ambiguous. This CDR3 contains 13 residues. Germline CDR1 is MDHEN and CDR2 is SYDVKM. V shed 3 bases and J shed 4 bases, with 9 bases lying between them.

The CDR3 DNA reads TGTGCCAGCAGTTATTACCCTTTGGACAATCAGCCCCAGCATTTT. This encodes CASSYYPLDNQPQHF. The chain joins TRBV6-5 to TRBJ1-5, with D uncertain. V lost 3 bases to trimming and J lost 3 bases, with 12 bases between them. The CDR3 runs 15 residues. Germline assignment: CDR1 MNHEY and CDR2 SVGAGI.

The rearrangement uses TRBV6-5 and TRBJ1-2, with a weak D call TRBD1 (5 bases). The germline CDR1 and CDR2 sequences are MNHEY and SVGAGI. Trimming left V 5 bases short and J 6 bases short, with 13 bases between. This CDR3 comprises 13 residues. CDR3 region: CASSLEWGNGYTF. CDR3 coding DNA: TGTGCCAGCAGTCTAGAATGGGGGAATGGCTACACCTTC.

The chain is built from TRBV5-1 and TRBJ2-7, with 10 bases aligning to TRBD2. Trimming removed 0 bases from V and 4 bases from J; junction bases left unmatched: 1. The CDR3 length is 14 residues. CDR1 SGHRS and CDR2 YFSETQ come from the germline V gene. In nucleotides, the CDR3 is TGCGCCAGCAGCTTGGGTAGCGGGAGGTACGAGCAGTACTTC. Encoded protein: CASSLGSGRYEQYF.

The J gene is TRBJ1-4, the V gene TRBV2; D possibly corresponds to TRBD1 (5 bases). Germline V gives CDR1 SNHLY, CDR2 FYNNEI. The V and J ends lost 6 bases and 14 bases respectively, with 22 bases between them. This CDR3 has 14 residues. Here the CDR3 reads CASRDYWTSMSLFF. DNA of the CDR3: TGTGCCAGCAGGGATTACTGGACATCTATGTCGCTGTTTTTT. Looking up the rest from reference TRBV2 and TRBJ1-4 gives the full variable domain: EPEVTQTPSHQVTQMGQEVILRCVPISNHLYFYWYRQILGQKVEFLVSFYNNEISEKSEIFDDQFSVERPDGSNFTLKIRSTKLEDSAMYFCASRDYWTSMSLFFGSGTQLSVL.

The chain has TRBV2 and TRBJ1-1; D ambiguous. Germline loops: CDR1 SNHLY, CDR2 FYNNEI. This CDR3 has 13 amino acids. The V end lost 5 bases, the J end lost 0 bases, and 7 bases lay between the germline ends. CDR3: CASSLSMNTEAFF. CDR3 bases: TGTGCCAGCAGTTTGTCCATGAACACTGAAGCTTTCTTT.

This clone was detected only once. This chain joins TRBV6-5 and TRBJ2-5; 8 positions match TRBD1. CDR3 length: 14 amino acids. Germline trimming cut 2 bases from V and 7 bases from J; bases unmatched to any gene: 6. CDR1 and CDR2 from the germline V gene are MNHEY and SVGAGI. The CDR3 protein is CASSYTDREVTQYF. CDR3 sequence (DNA): TGTGCCAGCAGTTACACGGACAGGGAGGTGACCCAGTACTTC.

The genes are TRBV27 and TRBJ2-2; D not resolved. This CDR3 is built from 17 residues. Germline V gives CDR1 MNHEY, CDR2 SMNVEV (reference sequence). Trimming took 0 bases from V and 2 from J, leaving 13 bases between them. In DNA, the CDR3 is TGTGCCAGCAGTTTATCCACTCAATCCTTAAACACCGGGGAGCTGTTTTTT. Its translation is CASSLSTQSLNTGELFF.

The chain joins TRBV3-1 (or the pseudogene TRBV3-2) to TRBJ1-2; D is unclear. Trimming removed 7 bases from V and 7 bases from J, with 16 bases in between. The CDR3 has 13 amino acids. CDR1 is LGHDT and CDR2 is YNNKEL in the germline V gene (reference sequence). CDR3 amino acids: CASTPGRATGYTF. CDR3 nucleotide sequence: TGTGCCAGCACCCCGGGGAGGGCAACTGGCTACACCTTC.

The sample holds a few counts of this clone. The chain is built from TRBV12-5 and TRBJ1-6; 11 positions agree with TRBD1. Unmatched junction bases numbered 7, after V lost 5 bases and J lost 7 bases. The germline CDR1 and CDR2 sequences are LGHNT and FRNRAP. The CDR3 runs to 16 residues. The CDR3 DNA reads TGTGCTAGTGGTATGGACAGGGGGCGTCTGAATTCACCCCTCCACTTT. As protein: CASGMDRGRLNSPLHF.

This clone turned up a few times. This rearrangement joins TRBV5-1 to TRBJ1-1, with D hard to call. The CDR3 sequence is 13 residues long. Germline V gene lookup returns CDR1 SGHRS and CDR2 YFSETQ. The V and J ends lost 0 bases and 4 bases respectively, with 7 bases between them. The DNA for the CDR3 is TGCGCCAGCAGCTTGGAGATTTCCACTGAAGCTTTCTTT. Translating it yields CASSLEISTEAFF. Drawing the rest from reference TRBV5-1 and TRBJ1-1, the complete variable domain is KAGVTQTPRYLIKTRGQQVTLSCSPISGHRSVSWYQQTPGQGLQFLFEYFSETQRNKGNFPGRFSGRQFSNSRSEMNVSTLELGDSALYLCASSLEISTEAFFGQGTRLTVV.

Only one count was recorded for this clone. The gene calls are TRBV19 and TRBJ2-5, with 7 bases identical to TRBD1. V trimming: 6 bases; J trimming: 5 bases; junction bases outside the gene matches: 9. This CDR3 comprises 14 residues. Per germline, CDR1 LNHDA and CDR2 SQIVND (reference sequence). CDR3 loop: CASSSEARGETQYF. The CDR3 DNA reads TGTGCCAGTAGCTCAGAGGCCAGGGGGGAGACCCAGTACTTC.

CDR3 coding DNA: TGTGCCAGTAGTATAGGGGGGGCAGGGAACAATCAGCCCCAGCATTTT. This translates into CASSIGGAGNNQPQHF. The V and J genes are TRBV19 and TRBJ1-5; D is perhaps TRBD1 (6 bases). The germline CDR1 and CDR2 sequences are LNHDA and SQIVND (reference sequence). This CDR3 is built from 16 residues. Trimming took off 1 base at V and 3 bases at J, with 13 bases between the two ends.

The chain couples TRBV9 to TRBJ2-2; D tentatively reads TRBD1 or TRBD2 (5 bases each). Germline values: CDR1 SGDLS, CDR2 YYNGEE. This CDR3 comprises 16 residues. Trimming removed 6 bases from V and 1 base from J, with 16 bases in between. The CDR3 sequence: CASTLRDLWNTGELFF. CDR3 nucleotides: TGTGCCAGCACACTCCGGGACCTCTGGAACACCGGGGAGCTGTTTTTT.

This clone showed up just a few times. The J gene is TRBJ1-5, the V gene TRBV27; no clear D. The CDR3 sequence is 14 residues long. With 3 bases removed from V and 0 bases from J, the gap between germline ends came to 6 bases. The germline CDR1 and CDR2 sequences are MNHEY and SMNVEV (reference sequence). CDR3 in DNA: TGTGCCAGCAGTTTGTACGGTAGCAATCAGCCCCAGCATTTT. Its protein is CASSLYGSNQPQHF.

The chain recombines TRBV19 with TRBJ1-6, with D tentatively TRBD1 (5 bases). V lost 3 bases and J 10 bases, leaving 13 bases between the germline ends. This CDR3 spans 14 amino acids. Germline assignment: CDR1 LNHDA and CDR2 SQIVND (reference sequence). This chain's CDR3 is CASSIWGLGSPLHF. CDR3 in DNA: TGTGCCAGTAGTATTTGGGGACTAGGGTCACCCCTCCACTTT.